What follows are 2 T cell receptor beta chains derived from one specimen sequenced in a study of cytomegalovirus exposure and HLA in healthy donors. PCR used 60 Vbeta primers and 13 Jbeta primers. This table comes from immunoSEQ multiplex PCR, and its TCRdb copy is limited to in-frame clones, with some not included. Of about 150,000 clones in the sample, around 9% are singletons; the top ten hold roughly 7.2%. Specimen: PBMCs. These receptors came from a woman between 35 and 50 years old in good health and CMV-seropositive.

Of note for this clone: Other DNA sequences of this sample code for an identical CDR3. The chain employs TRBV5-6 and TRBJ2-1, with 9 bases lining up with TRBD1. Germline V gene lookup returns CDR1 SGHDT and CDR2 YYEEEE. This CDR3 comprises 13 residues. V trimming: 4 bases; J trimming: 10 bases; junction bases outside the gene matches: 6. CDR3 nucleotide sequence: TGTGCCAGCAGCGGGACAGGGTGGCCCGAGCAGTTCTTC. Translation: CASSGTGWPEQFF.

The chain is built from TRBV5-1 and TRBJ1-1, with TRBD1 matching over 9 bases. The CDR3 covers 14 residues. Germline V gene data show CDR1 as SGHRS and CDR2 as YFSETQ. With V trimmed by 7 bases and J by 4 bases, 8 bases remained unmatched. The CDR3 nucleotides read TGCGCCAGCGGTACAGGGGGCGATATCACTGAAGCTTTCTTT. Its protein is CASGTGGDITEAFF.